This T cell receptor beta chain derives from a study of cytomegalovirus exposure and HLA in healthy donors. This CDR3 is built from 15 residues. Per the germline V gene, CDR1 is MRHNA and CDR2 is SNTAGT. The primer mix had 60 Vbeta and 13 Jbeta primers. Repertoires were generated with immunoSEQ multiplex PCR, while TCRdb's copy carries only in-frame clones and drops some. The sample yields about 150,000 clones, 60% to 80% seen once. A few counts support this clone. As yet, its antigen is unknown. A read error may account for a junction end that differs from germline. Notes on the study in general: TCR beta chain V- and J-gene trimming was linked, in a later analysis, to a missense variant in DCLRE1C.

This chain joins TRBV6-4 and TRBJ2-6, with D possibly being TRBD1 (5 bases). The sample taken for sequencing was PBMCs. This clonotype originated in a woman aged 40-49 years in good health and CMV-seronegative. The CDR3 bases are TGTGCCAGCAGTGAAGACAGCTCTGGGGCCAACGGCCTGACTTTC. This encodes CASSEDSSGANGLTF.